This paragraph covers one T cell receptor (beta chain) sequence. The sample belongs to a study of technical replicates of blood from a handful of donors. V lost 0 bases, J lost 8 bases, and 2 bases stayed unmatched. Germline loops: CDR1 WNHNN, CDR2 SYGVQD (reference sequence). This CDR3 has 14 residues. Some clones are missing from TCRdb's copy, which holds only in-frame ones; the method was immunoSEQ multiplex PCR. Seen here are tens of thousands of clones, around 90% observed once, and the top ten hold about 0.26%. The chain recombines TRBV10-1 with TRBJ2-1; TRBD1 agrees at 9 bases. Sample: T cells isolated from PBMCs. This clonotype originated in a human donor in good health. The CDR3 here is CASSESGQGDEQFF. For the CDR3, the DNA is TGCGCCAGCAGTGAGTCGGGACAGGGTGATGAGCAGTTCTTC.